A selection of T cell receptor beta chains follows, all from one sample in a study of blood T cell repertoires in COVID-19. The protocol was immunoSEQ multiplex PCR, while the TCRdb copy is restricted to in-frame clones and leaves out a portion. The top ten clones hold 2.3% of a sample with fewer than 350,000 clones, approximately 90% of them seen once. Sequencing was done on a sample of PBMCs or T cells enriched from blood (not recorded which). These receptors were collected from a woman aged 40-49 years with acute COVID-19. CDR3s include the opening cysteine and the closing phenylalanine or tryptophan. The order of the fields is V gene, clone size, D gene, J gene, CDR3 DNA, CDR3 protein. A D gene is named only where the DNA matches it firmly. Not all rows give a size; the values are once, few, many and, for expanded clones, a class.

TRBV19	-	-	TRBJ1-2	TGTGCCAGCAAAATGTCCAGGGGAACGGATGGCTACACCTTC	CASKMSRGTDGYTF
TRBV4-3	-	-	TRBJ1-2	TGCGCCAGCAGCCAAACGGCGGCGACAGCGTCGATCTATGGCTACACCTTC	CASSQTAATASIYGYTF
TRBV5-1	-	-	TRBJ1-6	TGCGCCAGCAGCTTGGGTGACGGAGATAATTCACCCCTCCACTTT	CASSLGDGDNSPLHF
TRBV9	-	-	TRBJ2-7	TGTGCCAGCAGCTCCTCGACAGCAAACTACGAGCAGTACTTC	CASSSSTANYEQYF
TRBV15	-	TRBD2	TRBJ2-5	TGTGCCACCAGCAGAGATCTTAAGGCAGCTAGCGGGATACAAGAGACCCAGTACTTC	CATSRDLKAASGIQETQYF
TRBV7-2	-	TRBD1	TRBJ1-6	TGTGCCAGCAGCTTAGTGTCGACAGGGTACTCTTCACCCCTCCACTTT	CASSLVSTGYSSPLHF
TRBV7-2	-	-	TRBJ2-5	TGTGCCAGCAGTTTCGGACTCCAAGAGACCCAGTACTTC	CASSFGLQETQYF
TRBV18	-	-	TRBJ1-4	TGTGCCAGCTCTGTATCGTCTCAACCAGGTGAAAAACTGTTTTTT	CASSVSSQPGEKLFF
TRBV2	-	-	TRBJ1-1	TGTGCCAGCACCCGTGCAGGCACTGAAGCTTTCTTT	CASTRAGTEAFF
TRBV23-1	-	-	TRBJ1-1	TGCGCCAGCAAAATCTCCGGGTCGAACACTGAAGCTTTCTTT	CASKISGSNTEAFF
TRBV19	-	-	TRBJ1-1	TGTGCCAGTACTTATGGAGGGGGGGGAAGCACTGAAGCTTTCTTT	CASTYGGGGSTEAFF
TRBV18	few	-	TRBJ2-1	TGTGCCAGCTCACAAATACCGGAGGGGAATGAGCAGTTCTTC	CASSQIPEGNEQFF
TRBV5-1	-	TRBD1	TRBJ2-7	TGCGCCAGCAGCTTACAGGGGGATCTTTCCTACGAGCAGTACTTC	CASSLQGDLSYEQYF
TRBV24-1	-	-	TRBJ2-4	TGTGCCCTTCACCCCGGGGTTCCGGCGTCGGGCAAAAACATTCAGTACTTC	CALHPGVPASGKNIQYF
TRBV18	-	TRBD1	TRBJ1-4	TGTGCCAGCTCACAGGACAGGCTTAATGAAAAACTGTTTTTT	CASSQDRLNEKLFF
TRBV19	-	-	TRBJ2-1	TGTGCCAGTAGTAGTTATACATACAATGAGCAGTTCTTC	CASSSYTYNEQFF
TRBV19	-	TRBD1	TRBJ1-2	TGTGCCAGTAGTACTACAGGGGGTTATGGCTACACCTTC	CASSTTGGYGYTF
TRBV6-5	-	-	TRBJ2-3	TGTGCCAGCATCCCCCCGGGGGAAGATACGCAGTATTTT	CASIPPGEDTQYF
TRBV11-3	-	TRBD2	TRBJ2-1	TGTGCCAGCAGCCAACGGGCTAGCGGGAGGGATGAGCAGTTCTTC	CASSQRASGRDEQFF
TRBV6-1	-	TRBD1	TRBJ1-2	TGTGCCAGCAGTGAAACGGCAGGGGGCTACGGCTACACCTTC	CASSETAGGYGYTF
TRBV24-1	-	TRBD1	TRBJ2-1	TGTGCCACCAGTGATCAATGGGACAGAGGCCATAGCTCCTACAATGAGCAGTTCTTC	CATSDQWDRGHSSYNEQFF
TRBV9	-	-	TRBJ2-1	TGTGCCAGCAGCGCCCTCAGCGGAGCTAGCTCCTACAATGAGCAGTTCTTC	CASSALSGASSYNEQFF